This entry lists 4 T cell receptor beta chains sequenced from one sample in a study of human T cells and chemical hapten exposure. TCRdb re-derived calls from the RACE reads in MiXCR, one entry per CDR3 protein. The table shows tens of thousands of distinct CDR3 sequences, with 10% to 15% occurring only once. Documented time point: pre-sensitization, week 0. Treatment denoted: therapeutic diphenylcyclopropenone sensitization with weekly scalp DPC. The authors extracted total RNA from unfractionated whole blood. Sample: whole blood, taken in connection with sensitization to the hapten diphenylcyclopropenone (DPC). The source is a woman aged 40 to 50 with alopecia areata. Some clones in this sample may be carry-over from other donors' samples.

This clonotype was counted ten times or more. The V gene is TRBV18, the J gene TRBJ2-4, with 9 bases that match TRBD1. The CDR3 has 20 residues. V was clipped by 6 bases and J by 1 base; unmatched bases: 19. CDR1 and CDR2 from the germline V gene are KGHSH and LQKENI. CDR3 DNA sequence: TGTGCCAGCTCCCGACGAGCCGGACAGGGGAGGTTGATGGCCAAAAACATTCAGTACTTC. It specifies CASSRRAGQGRLMAKNIQYF.

The V gene is TRBV3-1, the J gene TRBJ2-1; D gene unclear. The germline V and J ends were trimmed by 1 base and 2 bases, with 3 bases remaining between them. The CDR3 runs 13 residues. The germline V gene encodes CDR1 LGHDT and CDR2 YNNKEL (reference sequence). The chain's CDR3 is CASSQGPYNEQFF. The CDR3 DNA is TGTGCCAGCAGCCAAGGTCCCTACAATGAGCAGTTCTTC.

This clonotype was detected only a few times. The J gene is TRBJ2-7, the V gene TRBV6-2 or TRBV6-3; 8 nucleotides match TRBD1. Germline CDR1 is MNHEY and CDR2 is SVGEGT. The CDR3 length is 13 residues. J lost 5 bases, V lost 5 bases, and 5 bases had no gene match. The CDR3 is CASSTGGKDEQYF. Written as DNA, the CDR3 is TGTGCCAGCAGTACAGGGGGGAAAGACGAGCAGTACTTC.

This clonotype was found a few times. V and J are TRBV6-5 and TRBJ2-6; 8 bases fit TRBD1. This CDR3 comprises 19 residues. Germline loops: CDR1 MNHEY, CDR2 SVGAGI. Trimming removed 2 bases from V and 3 bases from J; junction bases left unmatched: 12. The CDR3 region has the DNA TGTGCCAGCAGTTACCAGGGACAGGCTCTCCCCTTTGGGGCCAACGTCCTGACTTTC. Amino acid sequence: CASSYQGQALPFGANVLTF.